This T cell receptor beta chain was recorded in a study of T cell repertoires in cytomegalovirus infection. Study summary: Public TCR beta signatures were indicative of both CMV infection and a matching HLA type.

The CDR3 loop spans 15 amino acids. V dropped 5 bases and J dropped 3 bases, with 14 bases sitting between them. Germline-derived CDR1 and CDR2 are SGHVS and FNYEAQ. This clonotype was observed a few times. Its antigen is not known. TCRdb itself ran the reads through MiXCR, one entry per CDR3 protein. Altogether about 160,000 distinct CDR3 sequences are present, about a fifth being singletons, with the ten largest covering roughly 25%. The J gene is TRBJ1-5, the V gene TRBV7-6; the D is unclear. The TCR was taken from a human donor in good health (CMV status not recorded). Some clones in this sample may be carry-over from other donors' samples. The sample here was CD8+ T cells from cultured PBMCs, taken from culture after CMV antigen stimulation. CDR3 coding DNA: TGTGCCAGCAGCGAGACTGCCAGCATCAATCAGCCCCAGCATTTT. Translated, it gives CASSETASINQPQHF. The variable domain in full, with the rest retrieved from reference TRBV7-6 and TRBJ1-5, is GAGVSQSPRYKVTKRGQDVALRCDPISGHVSLYWYRQALGQGPEFLTYFNYEAQQDKSGLPNDRFSAERPEGSISTLTIQRTEQRDSAMYRCASSETASINQPQHFGDGTRLSIL.